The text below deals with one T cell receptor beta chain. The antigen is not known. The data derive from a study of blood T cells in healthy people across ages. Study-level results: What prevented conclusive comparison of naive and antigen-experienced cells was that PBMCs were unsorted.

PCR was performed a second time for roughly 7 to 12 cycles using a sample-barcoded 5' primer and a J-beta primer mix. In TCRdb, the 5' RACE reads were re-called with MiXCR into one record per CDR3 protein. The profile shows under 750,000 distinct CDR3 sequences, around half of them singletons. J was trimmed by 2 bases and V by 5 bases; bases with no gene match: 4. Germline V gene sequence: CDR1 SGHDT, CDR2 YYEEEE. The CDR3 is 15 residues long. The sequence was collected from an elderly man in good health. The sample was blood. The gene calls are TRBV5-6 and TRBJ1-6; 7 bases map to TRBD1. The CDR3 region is CASRNQGAYNSPLHF. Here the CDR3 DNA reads TGTGCCAGCAGGAACCAGGGGGCCTATAATTCACCCCTCCACTTT.